This TCR beta chain appears in the sequencing data of a study of shared clonotypes between healthy human individuals. Study summary: Participating donors consisted of two women and a few men aged 18 to 49.

A CD45RA+ naive subset and a CD45RA-negative memory subset were split from CD4+ cells. CDR1 SGHDT and CDR2 YYEEEE come from the germline V gene. CDR3 length: 15 amino acids. V was cut by 0 bases and J by 8 bases, with 14 bases left in between. The protocol was immunoSEQ multiplex PCR, while the TCRdb copy is restricted to in-frame clones and leaves out a portion. The table has 1,400,000 or so clones, 97% to 99% seen once. Input material: naive CD4+ T cells sorted from blood. Documented subset: CD45RA+ positively selected. This sequence was found in a man younger than 40 in good health. This chain joins TRBV5-6 and TRBJ1-4, with TRBD1 as a possible D gene (6 bases). The CDR3 spells CASSLGTAGGEKLFF. In nucleotides, the CDR3 is TGTGCCAGCAGCTTGGGGACAGCGGGAGGGGAAAAACTGTTTTTT. The full variable domain, its missing parts supplied by reference TRBV5-6 and TRBJ1-4, is DAGVTQSPTHLIKTRGQQVTLRCSPKSGHDTVSWYQQALGQGPQFIFQYYEEEERQRGNFPDRFSGHQFPNYSSELNVNALLLGDSALYLCASSLGTAGGEKLFFGSGTQLSVL.